A single T cell receptor beta chain is shown here with its context. What antigen it recognizes has not been identified. It may be a read error: a sequence one base away is much more abundant. TCRdb shows the sequencer as Illumina HiSeq 2000. TCR beta chain libraries were generated by multiplex PCR amplification. The amplified TCR beta chain products were analyzed by high-throughput sequencing. TCRdb trimmed public reads at Q25 via fastp, called clones via MiXCR and kept in-frame beta chains. Rows are combined by CDR3 protein, so each entry shows the most common genes and DNA. This sample comprises around 130,000 distinct CDR3 sequences, just under 20% of them detected only once. The leading ten clones occupy less than 4% of the sample. Lymph node samples were obtained from the axillary draining lymph nodes of breast cancer patients. The entry originates in a study of breast tumors, draining lymph nodes, adjacent tissues (dated by TCRdb to about 2016). Looking at the study overall: The study compared TCR beta repertoires across tumor, adjacent nontumor tissue and axillary lymph nodes from breast cancer patients. The study aimed to assess the relationships and possible T-cell exchange between tumor, surrounding tissue and draining lymph node repertoires in human breast cancer.

The investigation overall reported the following: Tumor T-cell repertoires showed less diversity than lymph node repertoires and more diversity than nontumor tissue repertoires, and tumor T-cell repertoires showed preferential V and J gene usage. The data were judged consistent with most tumor T cells deriving from the lymph node and then expanding within tumor tissue. The conclusion that tumor T cells originate in lymph nodes was framed as consistent with a hypothesis rather than directly demonstrated. In luminal-like breast cancer, tumor and nontumor tissue repertoires resembled each other significantly more than in basal-like breast cancer.

The CDR3, from cysteine to phenylalanine, totals 15 residues. Only the CDR3 portion is preserved as DNA: 45 bases, with reading frame beginning at the first base. Between the V and J ends, shortened by 2 bases and 6 bases respectively, the junction contains 18 bases. Reading the germline V gene (reference sequence) gives CDR1 SGHNT and CDR2 YYREEE. The source is a female donor with breast cancer. Some clones in this sample may be carry-over from other donors' samples. The receptor chain draws on TRBV5-4 and TRBJ2-7; a weak D assignment points to TRBD2 (6 bases agree). The sequenced sample consisted of axillary lymph node tissue. At the DNA level, the sequence is TGTGCCAGCAGCTTACCGGGACTCCTCTACGTCGAGCAGTACTTC. This sequence encodes CASSLPGLLYVEQYF. Reference TRBV5-4 and TRBJ2-7 proteins supply the regions before and after the CDR3; the full variable domain is: ETGVTQSPTHLIKTRGQQVTLRCSSQSGHNTVSWYQQALGQGPQFIFQYYREEENGRGNFPPRFSGLQFPNYSSELNVNALELDDSALYLCASSLPGLLYVEQYFGPGTRLTVT.